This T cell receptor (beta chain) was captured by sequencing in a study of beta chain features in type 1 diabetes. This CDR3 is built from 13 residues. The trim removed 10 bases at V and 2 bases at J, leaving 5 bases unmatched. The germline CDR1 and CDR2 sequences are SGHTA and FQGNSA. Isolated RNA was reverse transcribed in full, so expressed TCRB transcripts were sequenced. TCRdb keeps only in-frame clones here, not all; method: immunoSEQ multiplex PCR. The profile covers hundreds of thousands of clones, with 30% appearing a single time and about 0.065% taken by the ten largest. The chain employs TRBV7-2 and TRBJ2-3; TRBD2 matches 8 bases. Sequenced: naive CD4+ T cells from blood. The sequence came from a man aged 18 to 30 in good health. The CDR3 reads CANEREPTDTQYF. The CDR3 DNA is TGTGCCAACGAGCGGGAGCCCACAGATACGCAGTATTTT.